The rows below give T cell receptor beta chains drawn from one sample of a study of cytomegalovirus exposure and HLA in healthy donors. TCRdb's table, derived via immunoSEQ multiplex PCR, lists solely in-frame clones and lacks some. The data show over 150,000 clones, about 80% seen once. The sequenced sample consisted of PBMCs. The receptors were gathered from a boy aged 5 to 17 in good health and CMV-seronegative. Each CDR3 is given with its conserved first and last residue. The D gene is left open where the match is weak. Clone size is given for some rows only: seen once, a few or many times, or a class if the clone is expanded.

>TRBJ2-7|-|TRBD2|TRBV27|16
TGTGCCAGCAGTTCCCTAGCGGGAGCCCCGGTGAACGAGCAGTACTTC
CASSSLAGAPVNEQYF
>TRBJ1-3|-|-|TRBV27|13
TGTGCCAGCAGTTTATCCTCAGGGAACACCATATATTTT
CASSLSSGNTIYF
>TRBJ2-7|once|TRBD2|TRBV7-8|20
TGTGCCAGCAGCTTAAGCCGTCCGGGACTAGCGGGAGACAACTCCTACGAGCAGTACTTC
CASSLSRPGLAGDNSYEQYF
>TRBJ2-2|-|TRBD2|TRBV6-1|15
TGTGCCAGCAGGACTAGCGGGAGAGGATCCGGGGAGCTGTTTTTT
CASRTSGRGSGELFF
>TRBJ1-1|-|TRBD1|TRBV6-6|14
TGTGCCAGCAGTCCAACAGGGGCTAGGACTGAAGCTTTCTTT
CASSPTGARTEAFF
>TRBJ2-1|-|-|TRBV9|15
TGTGCCAGCAGCGTAGAGGGGGTTTCCTACAATGAGCAGTTCTTC
CASSVEGVSYNEQFF
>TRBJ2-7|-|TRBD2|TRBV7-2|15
TGTGCCAGCAGCCTCGGACTAGCGGGAGACTACGAGCAGTACTTC
CASSLGLAGDYEQYF
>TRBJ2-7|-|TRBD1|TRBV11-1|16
TGTGCCAGCAGCTTAGCGTTAACAGGGGGTTTCTACGAGCAGTACTTC
CASSLALTGGFYEQYF
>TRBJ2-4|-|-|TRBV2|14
TGTGCCAGCAGTGAACGGGCAGGGAAAAACATTCAGTACTTC
CASSERAGKNIQYF
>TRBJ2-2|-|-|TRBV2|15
TGTGCCAGCAGCCCTCTACCCGCTAACACCGGGGAGCTGTTTTTT
CASSPLPANTGELFF
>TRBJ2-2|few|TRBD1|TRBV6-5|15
TGTGCCAGCAGCCGGACAGGGAGTAAGGCCGGGGAGCTGTTTTTT
CASSRTGSKAGELFF
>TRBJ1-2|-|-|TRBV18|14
TGTGCCAGCTCACCAGGCGGAACTAACTATGGCTACACCTTC
CASSPGGTNYGYTF
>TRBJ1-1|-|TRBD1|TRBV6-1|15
TGTGCCAGCAGTCAAAAAGGACAGGGACCCACTGAAGCTTTCTTT
CASSQKGQGPTEAFF
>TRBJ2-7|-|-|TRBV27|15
TGTGCCAGCAGTTTTGGGCAGGGGCTCTCCTACGAGCAGTACTTC
CASSFGQGLSYEQYF
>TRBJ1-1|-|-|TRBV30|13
TGTGCCTGGAGTACAGGGTTGAACACTGAAGCTTTCTTT
CAWSTGLNTEAFF
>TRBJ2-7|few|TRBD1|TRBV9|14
TGTGCCAGCAGCGGGGACAGGGGGTCCTACGAGCAGTACTTC
CASSGDRGSYEQYF
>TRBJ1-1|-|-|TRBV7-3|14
TGTGCCAGCAGCCAAATCGGGGGGAACACTGAAGCTTTCTTT
CASSQIGGNTEAFF
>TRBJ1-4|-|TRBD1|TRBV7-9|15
TGTGCCAGCAGCTCAGGACAGGCGTATGATGAAAAACTGTTTTTT
CASSSGQAYDEKLFF
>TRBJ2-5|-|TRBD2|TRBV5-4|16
TGTGCCAGCAGCGCGCCCCAGGCGGGAGAAAGAGAGACCCAGTACTTC
CASSAPQAGERETQYF
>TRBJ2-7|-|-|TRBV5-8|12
TGTGCCAGCAGCTCTATGACGGGAGAGCAGTACTTC
CASSSMTGEQYF
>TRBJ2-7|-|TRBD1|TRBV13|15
TGTGCCAGCAGCTTAGAAGGGACAGGGGCCTACGAGCAGTACTTC
CASSLEGTGAYEQYF
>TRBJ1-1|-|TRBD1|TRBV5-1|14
TGCGCCAGCAGCTGGTCAGGGGGTGGAACTGAAGCTTTCTTT
CASSWSGGGTEAFF
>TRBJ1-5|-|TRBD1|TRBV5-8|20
TGTGCCAGCAGCTTGGTGGTTTACCTCGGACAGGGGGCAAGGGGACAGCCCCAGCATTTT
CASSLVVYLGQGARGQPQHF
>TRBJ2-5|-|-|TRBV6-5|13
TGTGCCAGCAAGAGGTCCGGGGGAGAGACCCAGTACTTC
CASKRSGGETQYF
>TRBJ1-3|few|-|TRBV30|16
TGTGCCTGGAGTCTCCACTCGGCAGGGAGGGGAAACACCATATATTTT
CAWSLHSAGRGNTIYF
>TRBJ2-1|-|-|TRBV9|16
TGTGCCAGCAGCGTAGATTTGGAGGGCCTCAACAATGAGCAGTTCTTC
CASSVDLEGLNNEQFF
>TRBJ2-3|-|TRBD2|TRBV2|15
TGTGCCAGCAGTGACGAAGGACTAGCGGCCGATACGCAGTATTTT
CASSDEGLAADTQYF
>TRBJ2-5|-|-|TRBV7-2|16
TGTGCCAGCAGCCGCAGACTGGGTCAGGGGGGAGAGACCCAGTACTTC
CASSRRLGQGGETQYF
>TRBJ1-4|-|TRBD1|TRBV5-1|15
TGCGCCAGCAGCCGAGACAGGGGGAGGGATGAAAAACTGTTTTTT
CASSRDRGRDEKLFF
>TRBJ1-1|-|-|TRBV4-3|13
TGCGCCAGCAGCCCCCTACCGGGTACTGAAGCTTTCTTT
CASSPLPGTEAFF
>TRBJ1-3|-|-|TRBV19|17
TGTGCCAGTAGCGCACGCGACGGGAGCTACTCTGGAAACACCATATATTTT
CASSARDGSYSGNTIYF
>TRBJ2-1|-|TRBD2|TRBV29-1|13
TGCAGCGTTGGAGCGGGAGTTTACCCCGAGCAGTTCTTC
CSVGAGVYPEQFF
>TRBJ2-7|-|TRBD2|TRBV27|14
TGTGCCAGCGGTAGACTAGCGGACCTAAACGAGCAGTACTTC
CASGRLADLNEQYF
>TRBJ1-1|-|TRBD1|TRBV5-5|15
TGTGCCAGCAGCACGGGGACAGGGGTAAACACTGAAGCTTTCTTT
CASSTGTGVNTEAFF
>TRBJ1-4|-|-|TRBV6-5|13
TGTGCCAGCGGGGCAAATCAAGAGGAAAAACTGTTTTTT
CASGANQEEKLFF